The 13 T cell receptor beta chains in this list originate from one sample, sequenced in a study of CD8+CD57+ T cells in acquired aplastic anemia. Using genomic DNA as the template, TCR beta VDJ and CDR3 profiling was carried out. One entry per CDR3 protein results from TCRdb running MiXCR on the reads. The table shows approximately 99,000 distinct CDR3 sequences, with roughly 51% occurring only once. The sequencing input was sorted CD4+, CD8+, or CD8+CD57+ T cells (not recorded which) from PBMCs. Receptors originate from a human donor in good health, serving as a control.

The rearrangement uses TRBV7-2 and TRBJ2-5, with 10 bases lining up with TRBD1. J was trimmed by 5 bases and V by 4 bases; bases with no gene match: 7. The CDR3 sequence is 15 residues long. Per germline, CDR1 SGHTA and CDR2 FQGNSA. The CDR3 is CASSYDRGRRETQYF. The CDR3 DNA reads TGTGCCAGCAGCTACGACAGGGGGCGCAGGGAGACCCAGTACTTC.

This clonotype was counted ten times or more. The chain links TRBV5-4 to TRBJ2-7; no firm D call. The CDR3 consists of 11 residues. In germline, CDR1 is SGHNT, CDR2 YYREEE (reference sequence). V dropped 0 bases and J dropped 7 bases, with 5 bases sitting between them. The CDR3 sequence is CASSLVGEQYF. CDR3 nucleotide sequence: TGTGCCAGCAGCTTGGTGGGGGAGCAGTACTTC.

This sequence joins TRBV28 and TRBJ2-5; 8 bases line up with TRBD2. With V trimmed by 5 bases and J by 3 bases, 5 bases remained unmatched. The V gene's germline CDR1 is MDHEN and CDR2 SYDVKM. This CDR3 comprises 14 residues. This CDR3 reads CASSPPGLEETQYF. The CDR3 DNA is TGTGCCAGCAGTCCACCGGGACTAGAAGAGACCCAGTACTTC. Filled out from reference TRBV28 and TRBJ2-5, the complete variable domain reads DVKVTQSSRYLVKRTGEKVFLECVQDMDHENMFWYRQDPGLGLRLIYFSYDVKMKEKGDIPEGYSVSREKKERFSLILESASTNQTSMYLCASSPPGLEETQYFGPGTRLLVL.

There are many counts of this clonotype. In DNA form, the CDR3 reads TGCAGTGCTAGAGACTTACAGTCTGGAAACACCATATATTTT. Its translation: CSARDLQSGNTIYF. The chain recombines TRBV20-1 with TRBJ1-3; no definite D call. The germline V gene has CDR1 DFQATT and CDR2 SNEGSKA (reference sequence). Trimming pared 0 bases from V and 1 base from J, leaving 7 bases between. CDR3 length: 14 amino acids.

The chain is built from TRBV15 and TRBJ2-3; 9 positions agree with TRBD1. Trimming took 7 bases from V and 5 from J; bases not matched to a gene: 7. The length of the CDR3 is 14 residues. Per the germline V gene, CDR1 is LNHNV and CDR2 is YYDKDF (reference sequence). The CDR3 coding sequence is TGTGCCACCACCCGGGACAGGGTCGAAGATACGCAGTATTTT. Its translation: CATTRDRVEDTQYF.

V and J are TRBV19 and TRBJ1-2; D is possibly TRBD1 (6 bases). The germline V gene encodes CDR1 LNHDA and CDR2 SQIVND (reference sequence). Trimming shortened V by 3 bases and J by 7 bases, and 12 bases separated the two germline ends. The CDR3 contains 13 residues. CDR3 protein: CASSISGAGGYTF. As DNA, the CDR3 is TGTGCCAGTAGTATCTCGGGGGCCGGTGGCTACACCTTC.

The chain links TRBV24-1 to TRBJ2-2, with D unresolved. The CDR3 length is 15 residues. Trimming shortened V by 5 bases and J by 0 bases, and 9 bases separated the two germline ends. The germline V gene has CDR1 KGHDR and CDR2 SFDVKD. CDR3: CATSGVGPNTGELFF. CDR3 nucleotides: TGTGCCACCAGTGGGGTAGGGCCGAACACCGGGGAGCTGTTTTTT.

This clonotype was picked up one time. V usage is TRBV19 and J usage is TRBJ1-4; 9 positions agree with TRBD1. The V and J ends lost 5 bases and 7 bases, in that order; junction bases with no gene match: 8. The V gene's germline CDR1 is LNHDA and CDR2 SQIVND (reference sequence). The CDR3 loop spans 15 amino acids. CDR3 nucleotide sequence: TGTGCCAGTAGTCAATCCGGGACAGGGCCTGAAAAACTGTTTTTT. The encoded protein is CASSQSGTGPEKLFF.

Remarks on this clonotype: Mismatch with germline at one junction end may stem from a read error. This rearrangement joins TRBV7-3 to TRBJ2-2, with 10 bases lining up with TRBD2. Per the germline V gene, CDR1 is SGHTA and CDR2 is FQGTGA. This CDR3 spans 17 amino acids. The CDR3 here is CASSLTSSGGGTGELIF. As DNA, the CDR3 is TGTGCCAGTAGCTTAACATCTAGCGGGGGAGGAACCGGGGAGCTGATTTTT.

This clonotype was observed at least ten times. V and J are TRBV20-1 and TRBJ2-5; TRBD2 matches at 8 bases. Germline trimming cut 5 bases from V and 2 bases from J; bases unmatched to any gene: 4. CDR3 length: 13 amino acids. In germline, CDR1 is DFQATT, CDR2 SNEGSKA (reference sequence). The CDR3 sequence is CSALLAAQETQYF. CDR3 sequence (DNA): TGCAGTGCTCTACTAGCGGCACAAGAGACCCAGTACTTC.

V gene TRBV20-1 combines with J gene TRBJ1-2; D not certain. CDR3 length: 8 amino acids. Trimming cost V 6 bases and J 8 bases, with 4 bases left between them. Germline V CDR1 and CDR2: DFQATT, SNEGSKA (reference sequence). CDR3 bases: TGCAGTGCGAGCGGCTACACCTTC. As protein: CSASGYTF.

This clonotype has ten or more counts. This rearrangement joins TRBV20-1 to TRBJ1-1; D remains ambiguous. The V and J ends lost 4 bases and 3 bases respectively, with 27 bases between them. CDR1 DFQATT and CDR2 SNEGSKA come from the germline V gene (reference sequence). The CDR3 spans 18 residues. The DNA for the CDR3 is TGCAGTGCTAAGGTCCCCCCGGAGGACGGAAAATGGGACACTGAAGCTTTCTTT. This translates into CSAKVPPEDGKWDTEAFF.

The CDR3 loop reads CASKRDRLLHEQYF. CDR3 in DNA: TGCGCCAGCAAACGGGACAGGCTGCTACACGAGCAGTACTTC. The chain employs TRBV10-2 and TRBJ2-7; TRBD1 matches 8 bases. Per the germline V gene, CDR1 is WSHSY and CDR2 is SAAADI. Unmatched junction bases numbered 10, after V lost 7 bases and J lost 5 bases. CDR3 length: 14 amino acids.